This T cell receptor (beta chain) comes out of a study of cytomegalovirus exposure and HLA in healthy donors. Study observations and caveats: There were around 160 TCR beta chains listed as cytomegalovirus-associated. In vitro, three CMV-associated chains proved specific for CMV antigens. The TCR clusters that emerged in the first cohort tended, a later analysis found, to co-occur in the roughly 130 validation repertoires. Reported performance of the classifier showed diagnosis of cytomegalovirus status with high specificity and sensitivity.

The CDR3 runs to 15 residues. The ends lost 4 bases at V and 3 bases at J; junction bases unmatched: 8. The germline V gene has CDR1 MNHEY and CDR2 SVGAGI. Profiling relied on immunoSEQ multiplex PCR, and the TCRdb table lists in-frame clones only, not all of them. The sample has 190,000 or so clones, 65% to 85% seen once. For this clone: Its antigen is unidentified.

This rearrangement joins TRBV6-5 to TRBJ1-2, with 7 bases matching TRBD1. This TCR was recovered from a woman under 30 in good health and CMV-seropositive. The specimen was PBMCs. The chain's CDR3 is CASSSYRGLYYGYTF. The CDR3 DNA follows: TGTGCCAGCAGTTCGTACAGGGGCCTTTACTATGGCTACACCTTC.